Below are 7 T cell receptor beta chains sequenced from a single sample in a study of blood T cells in healthy people across ages. Primers used in a second PCR of about 6 to 11 cycles were a sample-barcoded 5' primer and a J-beta primer mix. TCRdb ran MiXCR on the 5' RACE reads and lists one entry per CDR3 protein. The sample lists fewer than 700,000 distinct CDR3 sequences, around 48% occurring once. The specimen was blood. Receptors were obtained from a man older than 75 in good health.

The chain uses TRBV5-8 and TRBJ2-3; 9 nucleotides agree with TRBD2. The V gene's germline CDR1 is SGHTS and CDR2 YDEGEE. Germline trimming cut 0 bases from V and 6 bases from J; bases unmatched to any gene: 5. This CDR3 contains 15 residues. The CDR3 DNA sequence: TGTGCCAGCAGCTTGGACCTAGCGGGGTACGATACGCAGTATTTT. Translated: CASSLDLAGYDTQYF.

There are a few counts of this clonotype. V and J are TRBV6-2 or TRBV6-3 and TRBJ2-3; TRBD1 might be the D (6 bases). The CDR3 is 14 residues long. The germline V and J ends were trimmed by 5 bases and 5 bases, with 14 bases remaining between them. Germline assignment: CDR1 MNHEY and CDR2 SVGEGT. For the CDR3, the DNA is TGTGCCAGCAGTCAGCTGTTGACAGGAGATACGCAGTATTTT. This gives the protein CASSQLLTGDTQYF.

This clonotype was detected once. The junction shows a germline mismatch at one end, possibly a read error. The chain is built from TRBV9 and TRBJ2-3; TRBD2 matches 9 bases. The CDR3 is 15 residues long. Germline CDR1 is SGDLS and CDR2 is YYNGEE. The CDR3: CASSVRTSATVTQYF. The DNA of the CDR3 is TGTGCCAGCAGCGTCAGGACTAGCGCGACAGTTACGCAGTATTTT.

This clonotype has more than one count but fewer than ten. The rearrangement links TRBV2 to TRBJ2-3; no clear D. The germline gives CDR1 SNHLY, CDR2 FYNNEI. The CDR3 sequence is 14 residues long. Trimming left V 8 bases short and J 2 bases short, with 14 bases between. DNA for the CDR3: TGTGCCAGCCTCTCACGGGTAGACACAGATACGCAGTATTTT. Amino acid sequence: CASLSRVDTDTQYF.

This clonotype was seen at least ten times. The chain couples TRBV12-3 or TRBV12-4 to TRBJ2-7; 8 bases fit TRBD1. With V trimmed by 5 bases and J by 2 bases, 8 bases remained unmatched. The CDR3 runs 15 residues. The CDR3, as DNA: TGTGCCAGCAGTCACGGACAGGGCACTACCTACGAGCAGTACTTC. Translation gives CASSHGQGTTYEQYF.

The table lists this clonotype with many counts. The gene calls are TRBV7-2 and TRBJ1-6; possible D gene TRBD1, 6 bases. The CDR3 is 14 amino acids. Trimming cost V 5 bases and J 6 bases, with 11 bases left between them. Germline values: CDR1 SGHTA, CDR2 FQGNSA. The CDR3 nucleotides are TGTGCCAGCAGCCCGGGACACGGTAATTCACCCCTCCACTTT. Translated, it gives CASSPGHGNSPLHF. Full variable domain (missing parts from reference TRBV7-2 and TRBJ1-6): GAGVSQSPSNKVTEKGKDVELRCDPISGHTALYWYRQSLGQGLEFLIYFQGNSAPDKSGLPSDRFSAERTGGSVSTLTIQRTQQEDSAVYLCASSPGHGNSPLHFGNGTRLTVT.

The gene calls are TRBV10-2 and TRBJ2-3, with 9 bases identical to TRBD2. After removal of 8 bases from V and 2 bases from J, the junction contained 8 bases not matched to a gene. Per germline, CDR1 WSHSY and CDR2 SAAADI. The CDR3 has 15 amino acids. This CDR3 is CASHNSGGPTDTQYF. The CDR3 nucleotides read TGCGCCAGCCACAATAGCGGGGGACCCACAGATACGCAGTATTTT.